One sample yielded the 4 T cell receptor beta chains listed below, sequenced in a study of blood T cell repertoires in COVID-19. TCRdb's table, derived via immunoSEQ multiplex PCR, lists solely in-frame clones and lacks some. The data hold about 42,000 clones, with nearly 90% observed a single time. Sequencing input: peripheral blood. The origin of the receptors is a man aged 45-60 years with active COVID-19.

This clone was seen a single time. V usage is TRBV7-8 and J usage is TRBJ2-3; 8 bases agree with TRBD1. The junction had 6 bases not matched to a gene; V was cut back by 5 bases and J by 2 bases. The V gene's germline CDR1 is SGHVS and CDR2 FQNEAQ. The CDR3 sequence is 15 residues long. CDR3 sequence: CASSNRDRLTDTQYF. CDR3 nucleotide sequence: TGTGCCAGCAGCAATAGGGACAGGCTCACAGATACGCAGTATTTT. The complete variable domain, with remaining parts taken from reference TRBV7-8 and TRBJ2-3, reads GAGVSQSPRYKVAKRGQDVALRCDPISGHVSLFWYQQALGQGPEFLTYFQNEAQLDKSGLPSDRFFAERPEGSVSTLKIQRTQQEDSAVYLCASSNRDRLTDTQYFGPGTRLTVL.

This clone came up a few times. The chain carries TRBV4-1 and TRBJ1-5; 10 positions match TRBD1. The germline V gene has CDR1 MGHRA and CDR2 YSYEKL. After removal of 0 bases from V and 7 bases from J, the junction contained 9 bases not matched to a gene. The CDR3 sequence is 17 residues long. The DNA for the CDR3 is TGCGCCAGCAGCCAAGAAAACCGACAGGGGGCCGGCCAGCCCCAGCATTTT. It specifies CASSQENRQGAGQPQHF.

Only one count was recorded for this clone. The chain uses TRBV3-1 (or the pseudogene TRBV3-2) and TRBJ1-2; D is undetermined. Germline V gene data show CDR1 as LGHDT and CDR2 as YNNKEL (reference sequence). The germline V and J ends were trimmed by 0 bases and 3 bases, with 11 bases remaining between them. CDR3 length equals 15 residues. DNA of the CDR3: TGTGCCAGCAGCCAAGATCCTGGCGGTGACTATGGCTACACCTTC. Translation gives CASSQDPGGDYGYTF.

The chain links TRBV7-9 to TRBJ1-1; the D gene is possibly TRBD1 (5 bases). Germline loops: CDR1 SEHNR, CDR2 FQNEAQ (reference sequence). Trimming shortened V by 2 bases and J by 6 bases, and 13 bases separated the two germline ends. CDR3 length: 14 residues. Written as DNA, the CDR3 is TGTGCCAGCAGCTTACAGGGAAATCGCGCTGAAGCTTTCTTT. Translating gives CASSLQGNRAEAFF.